This TCR beta chain was found in a study of early T cells in non-severe SARS-CoV-2 infection. As for the study in general: Sequenced material consisted of bulk RNA (from unsorted whole blood), and chains were unpaired. The study, taken as a whole, reports: A preference for anti-spike CD8 responses marked VDJdb matching, which missed private and CD4 specificities.

Germline-derived CDR1 and CDR2 are MNHEY and SVGEGT. CDR3 length: 14 residues. V dropped 6 bases and J dropped 2; count of bases not matched to a gene: 2. This clonotype was seen more than once but under ten times. Antigen unknown. Attachment of unique molecular identifiers to individual cDNA molecules was performed. TCRdb itself ran the 5' RACE reads through MiXCR, one entry per CDR3 protein. Among fewer than 75,000 distinct CDR3 sequences, around 19% were seen once, and the ten largest hold more than 7.5%. The rearrangement links TRBV6-2 or TRBV6-3 to TRBJ2-7; 12 positions match TRBD2. The TCR comes from an adult who was a healthcare worker with PCR-confirmed SARS-CoV-2 infection or an uninfected control (not recorded which). The sample was whole blood, taken at baseline. The CDR3 reads CASRGLAGTYEQYF. The CDR3 DNA sequence: TGTGCCAGCAGGGGACTAGCGGGTACCTACGAGCAGTACTTC.